This entry lists 32 T cell receptor beta chains sequenced from one sample in a study of blood T cell repertoires in COVID-19 (dated by TCRdb to 2018 to 2020). Libraries were built with the immunoSEQ multiplex PCR assay. TCRdb's version of the immuneACCESS table is confined to in-frame rearrangements and falls short of the full clone set. An unresolved V gene accounts for under half of the shortfall where checked; the remainder is of unknown origin. For this sample there are 87,000 or so clones; approximately 82% appear just once. Approximately 2.3% of the sample belongs to the ten largest clones. Specimen: peripheral blood. The source of these receptors is a woman between 65 and 79 years old with acute or convalescent COVID-19.

The genes are TRBV4-2 and TRBJ2-5; D is perhaps TRBD1 (5 bases). This CDR3 contains 14 residues. The V gene's germline CDR1 is LGHNA and CDR2 YNFKEQ. V lost 0 bases and J 7 bases, leaving 12 bases between the germline ends. The chain's CDR3 is CASSQEGAVGTQYF. The CDR3 DNA follows: TGTGCCAGCAGCCAAGAAGGGGCGGTGGGGACCCAGTACTTC.

About this clone: The identical CDR3 is also encoded by other nucleotide sequences in the sample. V gene TRBV20-1 combines with J gene TRBJ1-1; D is undetermined. CDR1 and CDR2 from the germline V gene are DFQATT and SNEGSKA (reference sequence). The V end lost 5 bases, the J end lost 3 bases, and 7 bases lay between the germline ends. This CDR3 has 11 residues. The CDR3 sequence is CSAPTDTEAFF. In DNA form, the CDR3 reads TGCAGTGCTCCCACAGACACTGAAGCTTTCTTT.

The chain links TRBV11-2 to TRBJ2-7; D not certain. Germline assignment: CDR1 SGHAT and CDR2 FQNNGV. This CDR3 spans 15 amino acids. Trimming pared 8 bases from V and 2 bases from J, leaving 19 bases between. The CDR3 region is CASGFGGTSTYEQYF. DNA for the CDR3: TGTGCCAGCGGGTTTGGCGGTACGTCGACCTACGAGCAGTACTTC.

V and J are TRBV6-6 and TRBJ2-7; 10 bases map to TRBD1. The length of the CDR3 is 14 residues. The V gene's germline CDR1 is MNHNY and CDR2 SVGAGI (reference sequence). V dropped 7 bases and J dropped 6; count of bases not matched to a gene: 9. The CDR3 coding sequence is TGTGCCAGCACCCTGGGGGACAGGGGCCTCGAGCAGTACTTC. Its protein product is CASTLGDRGLEQYF.

This chain links TRBV10-3 with TRBJ1-1; 7 bases match TRBD1. The germline CDR1 and CDR2 sequences are ENHRY and SYGVKD. There are 13 residues in the CDR3. V was pared by 4 bases and J by 1 base, with 0 bases of the junction left unmatched. In nucleotides, the CDR3 is TGTGCCATCAGTGGGACAGGGAACACTGAAGCTTTCTTT. Protein: CAISGTGNTEAFF.

The chain couples TRBV29-1 to TRBJ1-1; D might be TRBD1 (6 bases). The germline V gene has CDR1 SQVTM and CDR2 ANQGSEA. There are 13 residues in the CDR3. The CDR3 loop is CRTGGAVDTEAFF. CDR3 DNA: TGCCGTACTGGGGGGGCGGTTGACACTGAAGCTTTCTTT. Using reference TRBV29-1 and TRBJ1-1 for the parts outside the CDR3, the full variable domain is SAVISQKPSRDICQRGTSLTIQCQVDSQVTMMFWYRQQPGQSLTLIATANQGSEATYESGFVIDKFPISRPNLTFSTLTVSNMSPEDSSIYLCRTGGAVDTEAFFGQGTRLTVV.

The count of this clone is one. The J gene is TRBJ1-1, the V gene TRBV3-1 (or the pseudogene TRBV3-2), with no clear D. The germline V gene has CDR1 LGHDT and CDR2 YNNKEL (reference sequence). The CDR3 runs to 14 residues. V lost 2 bases, J lost 5 bases, and 12 bases lay in between. The CDR3 is CASSQSGVWTEAFF. The CDR3 DNA follows: TGTGCCAGCAGCCAATCCGGGGTATGGACTGAAGCTTTCTTT.

Here the CDR3 DNA reads TGTGCCAGCAGCGCCCACTCACTAGCCTACGAGCAGTACTTC. Its protein is CASSAHSLAYEQYF. This rearrangement joins TRBV11-3 to TRBJ2-7, with TRBD2 as a possible D gene (5 bases). Germline values: CDR1 SGHNT, CDR2 YENEEA. The V and J ends lost 5 bases and 2 bases respectively, with 13 bases between them. This CDR3 has 14 amino acids.

The chain recombines TRBV28 with TRBJ1-2; D not resolved. This CDR3 comprises 12 residues. Germline V gives CDR1 MDHEN, CDR2 SYDVKM. V lost 3 bases and J 5 bases, leaving 7 bases between the germline ends. CDR3 coding DNA: TGTGCCAGCAGTTTCGGGGAGTATGGCTACACCTTC. Protein product: CASSFGEYGYTF.

The chain recombines TRBV19 with TRBJ1-5; 8 nucleotides match TRBD1. The CDR3 extends over 15 amino acids. The germline V gene encodes CDR1 LNHDA and CDR2 SQIVND (reference sequence). With 5 bases clipped from V and 4 bases from J, the junction kept 7 bases outside the gene matches. The CDR3 reads CASSAYRGINQPQHF. Here the CDR3 DNA reads TGTGCCAGTAGTGCATACAGGGGGATAAATCAGCCCCAGCATTTT.

The chain carries TRBV19 and TRBJ1-5; unclear D gene. This CDR3 is built from 15 residues. V lost 5 bases and J lost 2, with 13 bases in between. The germline V gene has CDR1 LNHDA and CDR2 SQIVND (reference sequence). The CDR3, as DNA: TGTGCCAGTAGTCCCGGACTGAATGGCAATCAGCCCCAGCATTTT. Encoded protein: CASSPGLNGNQPQHF.

The genes are TRBV29-1 and TRBJ1-1; possible D gene TRBD1, 6 bases. The germline V gene encodes CDR1 SQVTM and CDR2 ANQGSEA. CDR3 size: 15 residues. Trimming stripped 3 bases from V and 5 bases from J, with 19 bases between. The CDR3 DNA reads as TGCAGCGTTGACCGCTTGGGGGGGGCTGAGACTGAAGCTTTCTTT. Its protein is CSVDRLGGAETEAFF.

This chain links TRBV5-1 with TRBJ1-6; D gene unclear. V was pared by 2 bases and J by 7 bases, with 10 bases between. CDR3 size: 14 residues. Germline V CDR1 and CDR2: SGHRS, YFSETQ. The CDR3 sequence is CASSFTDPNSPLHF. DNA of the CDR3: TGCGCCAGCAGCTTTACAGACCCAAATTCACCCCTCCACTTT.

V is TRBV11-2 and J is TRBJ1-1; weak D call: TRBD1 (5 bases). CDR3 size: 16 residues. V was pared by 4 bases and J by 3 bases, with 18 bases between. From germline, CDR1 is SGHAT and CDR2 FQNNGV. The CDR3: CASSSRLTGEYTEAFF. CDR3 DNA: TGTGCCAGCAGCTCCAGATTAACAGGAGAATACACTGAAGCTTTCTTT.

This chain joins TRBV2 and TRBJ2-1; D call uncertain. Germline CDR1 SNHLY, CDR2 FYNNEI. The germline V and J ends were trimmed by 4 bases and 8 bases, with 3 bases remaining between them. The CDR3 loop spans 10 amino acids. CDR3 sequence: CASSVYEQFF. The DNA for the CDR3 is TGTGCCAGCAGTGTCTATGAGCAGTTCTTC.

CDR3 loop: CASSTRTGGNTIYF. In DNA form, the CDR3 reads TGTGCCAGTAGTACTAGGACAGGGGGAAACACCATATATTTT. The genes are TRBV19 and TRBJ1-3; TRBD1 agrees at 8 bases. This CDR3 has 14 amino acids. Trimming took 4 bases from V and 4 from J; bases not matched to a gene: 3. Germline assignment: CDR1 LNHDA and CDR2 SQIVND (reference sequence).

The chain recombines TRBV27 with TRBJ2-1, with 8 bases aligning to TRBD1. Per the germline V gene, CDR1 is MNHEY and CDR2 is SMNVEV (reference sequence). V trimming: 2 bases; J trimming: 4 bases; junction bases outside the gene matches: 10. CDR3 length: 17 residues. CDR3 DNA sequence: TGTGCCAGCAGTTTAGGCCTGACAGGGGTGGTTTACAATGAGCAGTTCTTC. It translates to CASSLGLTGVVYNEQFF.

This clone was detected only once. The chain carries TRBV4-1 and TRBJ1-4; TRBD1 matches 7 bases. The germline CDR1 and CDR2 sequences are MGHRA and YSYEKL. This CDR3 has 16 residues. Unmatched junction bases numbered 9, after V lost 4 bases and J lost 4 bases. CDR3 loop: CASSRNPGQNNEKLFF. CDR3 nucleotides: TGCGCCAGCAGCCGTAATCCGGGACAGAATAATGAAAAACTGTTTTTT.

The chain uses TRBV7-9 and TRBJ1-2, with D hard to call. The CDR3 contains 12 residues. Germline V lookup: CDR1 SEHNR, CDR2 FQNEAQ (reference sequence). The V and J ends lost 1 base and 4 bases respectively, with 4 bases between them. This chain's CDR3 is CASSLDSYGYTF. The CDR3 DNA sequence: TGTGCCAGCAGCTTAGACAGCTATGGCTACACCTTC.

The chain joins TRBV2 to TRBJ1-6, with 7 positions matching TRBD1. The CDR3 is made up of 12 amino acids. The germline V gene encodes CDR1 SNHLY and CDR2 FYNNEI. Losses at the gene ends were 4 bases for V and 14 bases for J; bases not matched to a gene: 5. This CDR3 is CASSGRQGALHF. DNA of the CDR3: TGTGCCAGCAGTGGGAGGCAGGGGGCCCTCCACTTT.

The chain is built from TRBV6-1 and TRBJ1-2; 9 nucleotides match TRBD1. V dropped 0 bases and J dropped 8; count of bases not matched to a gene: 1. This CDR3 is built from 13 residues. Germline V gives CDR1 MNHNS, CDR2 SASEGT. Here the CDR3 DNA reads TGTGCCAGCAGTGAAGCCGGGACAGGGGGCTACACCTTC. It encodes CASSEAGTGGYTF.

The CDR3 coding sequence is TGTGCCAGTACAGGGTTAAGTGACACCATATATTTT. Its protein product is CASTGLSDTIYF. The V call is TRBV28, the J call TRBJ1-3; maybe TRBD1 (6 bases). This CDR3 contains 12 residues. Looked up from germline, CDR1 is MDHEN and CDR2 is SYDVKM. The V and J ends lost 9 bases and 8 bases respectively, with 14 bases between them. The full variable domain, with the rest looked up from reference TRBV28 and TRBJ1-3, is DVKVTQSSRYLVKRTGEKVFLECVQDMDHENMFWYRQDPGLGLRLIYFSYDVKMKEKGDIPEGYSVSREKKERFSLILESASTNQTSMYLCASTGLSDTIYFGEGSWLTVV.

J is TRBJ2-5 and V is TRBV6-5, with TRBD2 matching over 14 bases. After removal of 10 bases from V and 4 bases from J, the junction contained 8 bases not matched to a gene. Germline V gives CDR1 MNHEY, CDR2 SVGAGI. The CDR3 runs 15 residues. The CDR3, as DNA: TGTGCCACATTCGGACTAGCGGGGGGTGGAGAGACCCAGTACTTC. Encoded protein: CATFGLAGGGETQYF.

This chain joins TRBV4-2 and TRBJ1-1; 9 bases line up with TRBD1. Losses at the gene ends were 10 bases for V and 4 bases for J; bases not matched to a gene: 7. The CDR3 contains 13 residues. Per germline, CDR1 LGHNA and CDR2 YNFKEQ. The DNA of the CDR3 is TGTGCCACCTCCGGACAGGGGAGCACTGAAGCTTTCTTT. Translating it yields CATSGQGSTEAFF.

This rearrangement joins TRBV5-1 to TRBJ1-1; D gene unclear. Germline V gene lookup returns CDR1 SGHRS and CDR2 YFSETQ. The CDR3 sequence is 19 residues long. V was clipped by 1 base and J by 3 bases, with 25 bases between them. Here the CDR3 DNA reads TGCGCCAGCAGCTTGTCGGTCGGGGAGGAATCCTTTGGGGACACTGAAGCTTTCTTT. The encoded protein is CASSLSVGEESFGDTEAFF.

The chain uses TRBV7-9 and TRBJ1-6, with D possibly being TRBD1 (6 bases). Germline V lookup: CDR1 SEHNR, CDR2 FQNEAQ (reference sequence). The CDR3 runs 15 residues. The ends were cut back, 5 bases at V and 9 bases at J, with 17 bases in the middle. CDR3 sequence (DNA): TGTGCCAGCAGCGAATCGGGCCAGGGGATTTCACCCCTCCACTTT. Translation gives CASSESGQGISPLHF.

This clone was observed once. The rearrangement joins TRBV7-2 to TRBJ1-2; D remains unclear. Germline V gene data show CDR1 as SGHTA and CDR2 as FQGNSA. V dropped 1 base and J dropped 7 bases, with 13 bases sitting between them. This CDR3 spans 14 amino acids. CDR3 sequence: CASSLGASQSGYTF. In DNA form, the CDR3 reads TGTGCCAGCAGCTTAGGAGCCTCACAGAGTGGCTACACCTTC.

The CDR3 sequence: CASSKRDRNQPQHF. The CDR3 DNA is TGTGCCAGCAGCAAACGGGACAGAAATCAGCCCCAGCATTTT. The chain recombines TRBV21-1 with TRBJ1-5; no DNA check was done on the table's D call, TRBD1. TRBV21-1 is tagged as a pseudogene. The CDR3 loop spans 14 amino acids.

The J gene is TRBJ1-6, the V gene TRBV3-1 (or the pseudogene TRBV3-2); D unclear. Per germline, CDR1 LGHDT and CDR2 YNNKEL (reference sequence). V lost 5 bases and J lost 7, with 18 bases in between. The CDR3 covers 16 residues. The CDR3, as DNA: TGTGCCAGCAGCGAATTTTCAGGAAGCCAAAATTCACCCCTCCACTTT. Residues: CASSEFSGSQNSPLHF.

This chain joins TRBV3-1 (or the pseudogene TRBV3-2) and TRBJ1-2, with a possible D match to TRBD1 (5 bases). The germline V gene encodes CDR1 LGHDT and CDR2 YNNKEL (reference sequence). V was shortened by 3 bases and J by 8 bases, with 19 bases between the two germline ends. The CDR3 has 15 residues. The CDR3 is CASSQGGREVGGYTF. The DNA for the CDR3 is TGTGCCAGCAGCCAGGGAGGCAGGGAAGTTGGAGGCTACACCTTC.

Concerning this clone: At one end the junction does not follow the germline gene, possibly because of a read error. The J gene is TRBJ1-5, the V gene TRBV24-1; 7 bases map to TRBD1. Germline values: CDR1 KGHDR, CDR2 SFDVKD. The CDR3 is made up of 12 amino acids. The CDR3 nucleotides read TGTGCCACCAGTGAACTACAGGGGCCGACTTATTTT. Protein sequence: CATSELQGPTYF.

This clone has only one observation. The V call is TRBV7-9, the J call TRBJ1-1; tentative D call: TRBD1 (6 bases). V gave up 5 bases and J gave up 7 bases, with 11 bases separating them. There are 12 residues in the CDR3. Germline loops: CDR1 SEHNR, CDR2 FQNEAQ (reference sequence). For the CDR3, the DNA is TGTGCCAGCAGCCCCACAGGGTATGAAGCTTTCTTT. This translates into CASSPTGYEAFF.